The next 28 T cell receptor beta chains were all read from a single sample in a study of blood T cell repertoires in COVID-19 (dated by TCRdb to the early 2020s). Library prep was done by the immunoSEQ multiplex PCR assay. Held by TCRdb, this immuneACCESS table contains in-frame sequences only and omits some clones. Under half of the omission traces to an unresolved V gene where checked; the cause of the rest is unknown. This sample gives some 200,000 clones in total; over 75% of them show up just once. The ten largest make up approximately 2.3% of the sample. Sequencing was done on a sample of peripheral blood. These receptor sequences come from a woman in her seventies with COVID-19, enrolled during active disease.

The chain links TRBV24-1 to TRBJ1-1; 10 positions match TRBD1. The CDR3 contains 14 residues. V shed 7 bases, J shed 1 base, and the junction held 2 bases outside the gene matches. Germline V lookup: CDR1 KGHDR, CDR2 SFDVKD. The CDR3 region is CATRTGGENTEAFF. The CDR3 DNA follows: TGTGCCACCAGGACAGGGGGCGAGAACACTGAAGCTTTCTTT.

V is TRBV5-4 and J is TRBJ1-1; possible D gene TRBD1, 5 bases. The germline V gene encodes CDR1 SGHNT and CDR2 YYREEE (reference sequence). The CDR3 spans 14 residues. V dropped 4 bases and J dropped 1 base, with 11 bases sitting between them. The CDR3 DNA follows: TGTGCCAGCAGCGGGAGGGGCGGGAACACTGAAGCTTTCTTT. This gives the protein CASSGRGGNTEAFF. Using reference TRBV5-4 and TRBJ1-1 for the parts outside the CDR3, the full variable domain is ETGVTQSPTHLIKTRGQQVTLRCSSQSGHNTVSWYQQALGQGPQFIFQYYREEENGRGNFPPRFSGLQFPNYSSELNVNALELDDSALYLCASSGRGGNTEAFFGQGTRLTVV.

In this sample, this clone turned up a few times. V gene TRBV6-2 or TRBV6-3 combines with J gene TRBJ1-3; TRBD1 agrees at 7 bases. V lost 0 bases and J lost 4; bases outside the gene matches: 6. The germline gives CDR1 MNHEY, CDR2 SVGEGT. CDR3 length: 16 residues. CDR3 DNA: TGTGCCAGCAGTTACTCGATGAGGGGGCGAGGAAACACCATATATTTT. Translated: CASSYSMRGRGNTIYF.

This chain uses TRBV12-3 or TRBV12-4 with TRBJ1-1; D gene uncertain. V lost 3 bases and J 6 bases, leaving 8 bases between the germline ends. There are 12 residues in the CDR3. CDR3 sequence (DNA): TGTGCCAGCAGTTTCGGAGAGTCTGAAGCTTTCTTT. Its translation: CASSFGESEAFF.

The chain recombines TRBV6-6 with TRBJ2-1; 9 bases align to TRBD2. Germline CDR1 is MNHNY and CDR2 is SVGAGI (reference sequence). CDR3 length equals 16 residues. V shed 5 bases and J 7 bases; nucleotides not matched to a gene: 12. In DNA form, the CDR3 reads TGTGCCAGCAGTGGCAGCTATAGCGGGAGTAGGAATGAGCAGTTCTTC. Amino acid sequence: CASSGSYSGSRNEQFF.

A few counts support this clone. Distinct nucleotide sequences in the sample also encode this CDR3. CDR3 in amino acids: CASSFPGTYEQYF. The CDR3 nucleotides are TGTGCCAGCAGCTTTCCGGGAACCTACGAGCAGTACTTC. The J gene is TRBJ2-7, the V gene TRBV7-9; D is perhaps TRBD2 (5 bases). The CDR3 sequence is 13 residues long. V lost 3 bases and J lost 2, with 8 bases in between. Germline assignment: CDR1 SEHNR and CDR2 FQNEAQ (reference sequence).

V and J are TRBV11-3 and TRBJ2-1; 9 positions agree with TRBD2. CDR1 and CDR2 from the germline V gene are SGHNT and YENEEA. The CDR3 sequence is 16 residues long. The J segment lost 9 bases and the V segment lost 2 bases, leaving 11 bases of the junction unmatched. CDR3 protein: CASSLKLASGMREQFF. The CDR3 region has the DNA TGTGCCAGCAGCTTAAAGTTGGCTAGCGGGATGCGTGAGCAGTTCTTC.

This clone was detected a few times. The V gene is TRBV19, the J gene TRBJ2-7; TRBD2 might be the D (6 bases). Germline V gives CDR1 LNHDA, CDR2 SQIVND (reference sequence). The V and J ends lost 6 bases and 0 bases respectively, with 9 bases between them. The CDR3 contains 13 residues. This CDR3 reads CASRGGSSYEQYF. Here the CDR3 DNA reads TGTGCCAGTAGGGGAGGCAGCTCCTACGAGCAGTACTTC.

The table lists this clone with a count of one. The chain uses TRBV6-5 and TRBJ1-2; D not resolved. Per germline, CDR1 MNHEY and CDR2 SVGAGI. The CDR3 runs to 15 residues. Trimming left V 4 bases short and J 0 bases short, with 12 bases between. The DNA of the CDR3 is TGTGCCAGCAGTTCTCACCCCCGCGCTAACTATGGCTACACCTTC. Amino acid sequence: CASSSHPRANYGYTF.

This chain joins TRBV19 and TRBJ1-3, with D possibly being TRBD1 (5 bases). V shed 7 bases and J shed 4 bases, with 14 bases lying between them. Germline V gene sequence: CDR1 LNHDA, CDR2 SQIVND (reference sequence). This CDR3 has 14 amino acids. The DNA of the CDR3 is TGTGCCAGTATCGGGGGGAAGCTAGGAAACACCATATATTTT. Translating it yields CASIGGKLGNTIYF.

The CDR3 sequence is CASSGSLGTSSLEQYF. For the CDR3, the DNA is TGTGCCAGCAGTGGGAGCCTCGGGACTAGCTCCCTCGAGCAGTACTTC. The chain uses TRBV2 and TRBJ2-7, with 9 bases identical to TRBD2. CDR3 size: 16 residues. Losses at the gene ends were 4 bases for V and 6 bases for J; bases not matched to a gene: 13. Per germline, CDR1 SNHLY and CDR2 FYNNEI.

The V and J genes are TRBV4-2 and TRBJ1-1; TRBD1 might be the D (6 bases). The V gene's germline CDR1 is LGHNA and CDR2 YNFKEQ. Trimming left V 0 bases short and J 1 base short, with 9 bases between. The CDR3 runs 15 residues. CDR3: CASSQEPGENTEAFF. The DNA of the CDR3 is TGTGCCAGCAGCCAAGAACCAGGGGAGAACACTGAAGCTTTCTTT.

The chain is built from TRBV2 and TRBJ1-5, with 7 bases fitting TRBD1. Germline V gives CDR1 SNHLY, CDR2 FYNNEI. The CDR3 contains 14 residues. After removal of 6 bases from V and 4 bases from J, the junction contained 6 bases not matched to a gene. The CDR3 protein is CASRGDSVNQPQHF. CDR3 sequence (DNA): TGTGCCAGCAGAGGGGACAGCGTAAATCAGCCCCAGCATTTT.

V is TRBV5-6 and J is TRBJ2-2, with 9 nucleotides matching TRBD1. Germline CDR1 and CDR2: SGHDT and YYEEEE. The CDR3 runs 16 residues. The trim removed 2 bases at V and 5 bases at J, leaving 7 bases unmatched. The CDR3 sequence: CASSFGTGFATGELFF. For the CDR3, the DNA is TGTGCCAGCAGCTTCGGGACAGGGTTTGCGACCGGGGAGCTGTTTTTT.

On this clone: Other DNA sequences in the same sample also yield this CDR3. The CDR3 sequence is CASSFYLYEQYF. CDR3 DNA sequence: TGTGCCAGCAGCTTTTATCTCTACGAGCAGTACTTC. The V gene is TRBV5-5, the J gene TRBJ2-7; D gene uncertain. V dropped 2 bases and J dropped 3 bases, with 6 bases sitting between them. This CDR3 has 12 residues. Germline V lookup: CDR1 SGHKS, CDR2 YYEKEE (reference sequence).

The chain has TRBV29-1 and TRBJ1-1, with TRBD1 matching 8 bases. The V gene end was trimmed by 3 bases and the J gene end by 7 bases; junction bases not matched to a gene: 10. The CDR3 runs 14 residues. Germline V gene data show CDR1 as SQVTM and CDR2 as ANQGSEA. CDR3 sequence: CSVEDRVKIDEAFF. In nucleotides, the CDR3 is TGCAGCGTTGAGGACAGGGTCAAAATTGATGAAGCTTTCTTT.

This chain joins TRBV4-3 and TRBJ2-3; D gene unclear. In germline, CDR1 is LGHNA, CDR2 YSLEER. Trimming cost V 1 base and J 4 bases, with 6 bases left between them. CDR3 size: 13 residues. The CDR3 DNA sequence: TGCGCCAGCAGCCAAGGCCGAGCAGATACGCAGTATTTT. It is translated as CASSQGRADTQYF.

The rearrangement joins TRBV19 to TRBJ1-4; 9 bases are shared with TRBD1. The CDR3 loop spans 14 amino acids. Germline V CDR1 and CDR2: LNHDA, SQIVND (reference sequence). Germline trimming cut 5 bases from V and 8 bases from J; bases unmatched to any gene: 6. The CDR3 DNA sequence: TGTGCCAGTAGTCCGGGGACAGGGAGAGAAAAACTGTTTTTT. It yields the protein CASSPGTGREKLFF.

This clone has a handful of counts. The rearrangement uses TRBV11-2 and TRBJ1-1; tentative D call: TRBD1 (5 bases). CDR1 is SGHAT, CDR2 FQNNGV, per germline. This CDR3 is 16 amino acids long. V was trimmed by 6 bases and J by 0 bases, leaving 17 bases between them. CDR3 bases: TGTGCCAGCAGGACCGGACAAAATCTGATGAACACTGAAGCTTTCTTT. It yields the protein CASRTGQNLMNTEAFF.

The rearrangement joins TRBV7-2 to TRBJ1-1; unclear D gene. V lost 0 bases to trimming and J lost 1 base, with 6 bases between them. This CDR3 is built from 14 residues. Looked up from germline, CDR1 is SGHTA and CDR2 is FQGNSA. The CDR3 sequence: CASSLALRNTEAFF. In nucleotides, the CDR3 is TGTGCCAGCAGCTTAGCGCTGAGGAACACTGAAGCTTTCTTT. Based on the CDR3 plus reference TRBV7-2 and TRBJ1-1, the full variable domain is GAGVSQSPSNKVTEKGKDVELRCDPISGHTALYWYRQSLGQGLEFLIYFQGNSAPDKSGLPSDRFSAERTGGSVSTLTIQRTQQEDSAVYLCASSLALRNTEAFFGQGTRLTVV.

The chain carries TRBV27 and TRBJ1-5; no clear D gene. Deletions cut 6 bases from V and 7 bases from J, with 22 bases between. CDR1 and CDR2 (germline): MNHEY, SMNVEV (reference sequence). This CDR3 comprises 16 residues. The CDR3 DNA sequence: TGTGCCAGCAGCCCGTTAAGTTTGGTAAACGAGCAGCCCCAGCATTTT. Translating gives CASSPLSLVNEQPQHF.

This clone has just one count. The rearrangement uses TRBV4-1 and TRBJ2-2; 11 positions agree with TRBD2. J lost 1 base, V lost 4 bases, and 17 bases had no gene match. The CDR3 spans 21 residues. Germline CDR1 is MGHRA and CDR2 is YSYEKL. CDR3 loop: CASSPQGGATSGSQNTGELFF. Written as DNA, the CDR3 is TGCGCCAGCAGCCCCCAGGGGGGGGCTACTAGCGGGAGTCAGAACACCGGGGAGCTGTTTTTT.

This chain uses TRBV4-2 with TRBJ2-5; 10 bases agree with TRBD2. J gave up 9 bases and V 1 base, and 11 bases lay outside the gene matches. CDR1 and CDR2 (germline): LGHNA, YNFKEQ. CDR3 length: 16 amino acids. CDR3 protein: CASSQVRTSGWGAQYF. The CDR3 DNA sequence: TGTGCCAGCAGCCAAGTTAGGACTAGCGGTTGGGGGGCCCAGTACTTC.

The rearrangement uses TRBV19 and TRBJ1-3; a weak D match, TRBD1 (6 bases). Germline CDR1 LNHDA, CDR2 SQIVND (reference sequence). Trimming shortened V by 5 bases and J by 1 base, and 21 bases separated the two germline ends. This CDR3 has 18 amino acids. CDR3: CASSSRDTQGVSGNTIYF. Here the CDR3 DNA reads TGTGCCAGTAGTTCCCGGGACACCCAGGGAGTGTCTGGAAACACCATATATTTT.

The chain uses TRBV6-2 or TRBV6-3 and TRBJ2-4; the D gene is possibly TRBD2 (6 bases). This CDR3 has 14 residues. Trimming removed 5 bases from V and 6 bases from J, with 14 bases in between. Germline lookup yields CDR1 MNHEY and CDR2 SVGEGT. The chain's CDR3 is CASSTLAGRNIQYF. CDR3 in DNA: TGTGCCAGCAGTACACTGGCGGGGCGAAACATTCAGTACTTC.

CDR3 sequence: CASSYPGLLGTGELFF. For the CDR3, the DNA is TGTGCCAGCAGTTACCCGGGACTATTGGGCACCGGGGAGCTGTTTTTT. V is TRBV6-5 and J is TRBJ2-2, with TRBD2 identical over 7 bases. The CDR3 is 16 residues long. From germline, CDR1 is MNHEY and CDR2 SVGAGI. V was clipped by 2 bases and J by 4 bases; unmatched bases: 7.

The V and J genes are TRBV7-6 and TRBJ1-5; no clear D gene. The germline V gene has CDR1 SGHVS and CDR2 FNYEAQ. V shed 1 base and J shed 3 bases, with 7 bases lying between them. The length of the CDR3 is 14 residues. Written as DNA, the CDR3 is TGTGCCAGCAGCTTAGGGCGGAACAATCAGCCCCAGCATTTT. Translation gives CASSLGRNNQPQHF.

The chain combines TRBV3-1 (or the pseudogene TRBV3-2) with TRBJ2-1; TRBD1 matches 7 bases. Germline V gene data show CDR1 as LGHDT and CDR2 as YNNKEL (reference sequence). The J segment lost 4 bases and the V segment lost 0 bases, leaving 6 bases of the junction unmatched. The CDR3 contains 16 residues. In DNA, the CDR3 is TGTGCCAGCAGCCAAGATTCAGGGACAGTATACAATGAGCAGTTCTTC. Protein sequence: CASSQDSGTVYNEQFF.